This passage covers 16 T cell receptor beta chains from one sample sequenced in a study of beta chain features in type 1 diabetes. Every bit of the isolated RNA underwent reverse transcription, so sequencing read expressed TCRB transcripts. Produced via immunoSEQ multiplex PCR; TCRdb's table is partial and in-frame only. The sample comprises about 330,000 clones, about 11% of which are singletons, and roughly 0.014% rests with the top ten. Source material: naive CD4+ T cells from blood. The receptors shown here come from a woman in her twenties or thirties in good health.

This chain uses TRBV5-1 with TRBJ1-4, with D tentatively TRBD1 (5 bases). The ends were cut back, 3 bases at V and 7 bases at J, with 16 bases in the middle. The CDR3 contains 15 residues. Germline V gene data show CDR1 as SGHRS and CDR2 as YFSETQ. CDR3 protein: CASSSAGGRFEKLFF. Written as DNA, the CDR3 is TGCGCCAGCAGCTCCGCGGGGGGACGCTTTGAAAAACTGTTTTTT.

This clone has only a few counts. The V gene is TRBV18, the J gene TRBJ1-4, with D possibly matching TRBD1 (5 bases). Between the trimmed V and J ends, which lost 6 bases and 2 bases, there was a span of 7 bases. This CDR3 is 13 amino acids long. Looked up from germline, CDR1 is KGHSH and CDR2 is LQKENI. CDR3 nucleotides: TGTGCCAGCTCGACAGCTACTAATGAAAAACTGTTTTTT. It translates to CASSTATNEKLFF. Using reference TRBV18 and TRBJ1-4 for the parts outside the CDR3, the full variable domain is NAGVMQNPRHLVRRRGQEARLRCSPMKGHSHVYWYRQLPEEGLKFMVYLQKENIIDESGMPKERFSAEFPKEGPSILRIQQVVRGDSAAYFCASSTATNEKLFFGSGTQLSVL.

The chain uses TRBV7-8 and TRBJ2-7, with TRBD2 as a possible D gene (6 bases). Trimming took off 5 bases at V and 0 bases at J, with 11 bases between the two ends. The CDR3 contains 14 residues. Germline-derived CDR1 and CDR2 are SGHVS and FQNEAQ. The CDR3, as DNA: TGTGCCAGCAGCACGCCAGCGGGCTCCTACGAGCAGTACTTC. It encodes CASSTPAGSYEQYF.

This clone was seen only a few times. This rearrangement joins TRBV18 to TRBJ2-5; the match to TRBD2 covers 10 bases. CDR1 and CDR2 from the germline V gene are KGHSH and LQKENI. CDR3 size: 16 residues. J was trimmed by 0 bases and V by 6 bases; bases with no gene match: 7. CDR3 DNA sequence: TGTGCCAGCTCCCCAACTAGCGGGACGTACCAAGAGACCCAGTACTTC. It codes for CASSPTSGTYQETQYF.

This clone was detected only a few times. The chain recombines TRBV27 with TRBJ1-1; 8 bases match TRBD1. Per the germline V gene, CDR1 is MNHEY and CDR2 is SMNVEV (reference sequence). This CDR3 spans 15 amino acids. J lost 3 bases, V lost 7 bases, and 10 bases had no gene match. The CDR3 reads CASNPNRGDYTEAFF. CDR3 coding DNA: TGTGCCAGCAATCCTAACAGGGGGGACTACACTGAAGCTTTCTTT.

V and J are TRBV7-2 and TRBJ1-2; the D gene is possibly TRBD1 (5 bases). From germline, CDR1 is SGHTA and CDR2 FQGNSA. V was pared by 4 bases and J by 4 bases, with 19 bases between. The CDR3 consists of 16 residues. The CDR3 bases are TGTGCCAGCAGCTCAGGCGGAGTACAGGCCCCCTATGGCTACACCTTC. It encodes CASSSGGVQAPYGYTF.

Written as DNA, the CDR3 is TGTGCCAGCAGCATCAGCGACAGGGTGCTGGGCACTGAAGCTTTCTTT. It translates to CASSISDRVLGTEAFF. The V and J genes are TRBV9 and TRBJ1-1, with 7 bases aligning to TRBD1. The V gene end was trimmed by 4 bases and the J gene end by 4 bases; junction bases not matched to a gene: 13. Germline values: CDR1 SGDLS, CDR2 YYNGEE. The CDR3 runs to 16 residues. The full variable domain, rest sourced from reference TRBV9 and TRBJ1-1, is DSGVTQTPKHLITATGQRVTLRCSPRSGDLSVYWYQQSLDQGLQFLIQYYNGEERAKGNILERFSAQQFPDLHSELNLSSLELGDSALYFCASSISDRVLGTEAFFGQGTRLTVV.

In this sample, this clone turned up a few times. The gene calls are TRBV29-1 and TRBJ2-5; a weak D match, TRBD1 (6 bases). CDR3 length: 15 residues. CDR1 and CDR2 from the germline V gene are SQVTM and ANQGSEA. The V gene lost 4 bases and the J gene lost 1 base, with 16 bases spanning the gap. The CDR3 reads CSVGGFRGGQETQYF. As DNA, the CDR3 is TGCAGCGTTGGGGGGTTCAGGGGCGGCCAAGAGACCCAGTACTTC.

This clone was counted between two and nine times. The chain uses TRBV28 and TRBJ2-7; perhaps TRBD2 as D (5 bases). Germline-derived CDR1 and CDR2 are MDHEN and SYDVKM. The CDR3 is 13 residues long. V lost 3 bases to trimming and J lost 3 bases, with 9 bases between them. CDR3 in amino acids: CASSFATIYEQYF. The CDR3 nucleotides read TGTGCCAGCAGTTTCGCGACTATCTACGAGCAGTACTTC.

The table lists this clone with a few counts. The V gene is TRBV7-2, the J gene TRBJ2-3; the match to TRBD1 covers 9 bases. This CDR3 comprises 16 residues. Germline trimming cut 5 bases from V and 5 bases from J; bases unmatched to any gene: 11. CDR1 is SGHTA and CDR2 is FQGNSA in the germline V gene. The CDR3 loop is CASSRQTGQGRDTQYF. Here the CDR3 DNA reads TGTGCCAGCAGCCGTCAAACGGGACAGGGACGAGATACGCAGTATTTT.

There are a few counts of this clone. This chain links TRBV28 with TRBJ2-3, with TRBD2 matching 9 bases. The ends lost 5 bases at V and 3 bases at J; junction bases unmatched: 6. The CDR3 has 15 amino acids. Germline V gene lookup returns CDR1 MDHEN and CDR2 SYDVKM. The CDR3 DNA reads TGTGCCAGCAGTCTGCCAGCGGGAGGAACAGATACGCAGTATTTT. Translated: CASSLPAGGTDTQYF.

The V and J genes are TRBV30 and TRBJ1-2; 7 bases map to TRBD1. Trimming removed 3 bases from V and 4 bases from J; junction bases left unmatched: 11. Per germline, CDR1 GTSNPN and CDR2 SVGIG (reference sequence). This CDR3 is built from 15 residues. For the CDR3, the DNA is TGTGCCTGGAGGGGCGAACAGGGGATCGGCTATGGCTACACCTTC. Protein sequence: CAWRGEQGIGYGYTF.

The V gene is TRBV30, the J gene TRBJ2-2, with a weak D call TRBD2 (5 bases). V lost 1 base and J 9 bases, leaving 9 bases between the germline ends. Germline V gene sequence: CDR1 GTSNPN, CDR2 SVGIG (reference sequence). The CDR3 sequence is 12 residues long. The CDR3 here is CAWSGGHRELFF. DNA of the CDR3: TGTGCCTGGAGTGGAGGGCACCGGGAGCTGTTTTTT. The full variable domain, rest sourced from reference TRBV30 and TRBJ2-2, is SQTIHQWPATLVQPVGSPLSLECTVEGTSNPNLYWYRQAAGRGLQLLFYSVGIGQISSEVPQNLSASRPQDRQFILSSKKLLLSDSGFYLCAWSGGHRELFFGEGSRLTVL.

This clone turned up a few times. The V gene is TRBV7-9, the J gene TRBJ2-7; D might be TRBD2 (6 bases). Germline V gene sequence: CDR1 SEHNR, CDR2 FQNEAQ (reference sequence). This CDR3 region has 15 residues. V shed 5 bases and J shed 5 bases, with 19 bases lying between them. The CDR3 region has the DNA TGTGCCAGCAGCGCCACGACCACTAGCACCCACGAGCAGTACTTC. It yields the protein CASSATTTSTHEQYF.

This clone appeared a few times. The genes are TRBV7-3 and TRBJ2-3, with 9 positions matching TRBD1. This CDR3 comprises 14 residues. Trimming at V came to 8 bases and at J to 7 bases, leaving 10 bases not matched to a gene. Germline CDR1 and CDR2: SGHTA and FQGTGA. The CDR3 nucleotides are TGTGCCAGCTCCCTCCGGGACAGGGATCATACGCAGTATTTT. Protein: CASSLRDRDHTQYF.

This clone was observed a handful of times. The chain has TRBV7-6 and TRBJ2-7; 9 bases align to TRBD2. V was pared by 5 bases and J by 3 bases, with 8 bases of the junction left unmatched. Germline V gene lookup returns CDR1 SGHVS and CDR2 FNYEAQ. The CDR3 totals 15 residues. CDR3 loop: CASSHGLAGIYEQYF. DNA for the CDR3: TGTGCCAGCAGCCATGGGCTAGCGGGAATCTACGAGCAGTACTTC.